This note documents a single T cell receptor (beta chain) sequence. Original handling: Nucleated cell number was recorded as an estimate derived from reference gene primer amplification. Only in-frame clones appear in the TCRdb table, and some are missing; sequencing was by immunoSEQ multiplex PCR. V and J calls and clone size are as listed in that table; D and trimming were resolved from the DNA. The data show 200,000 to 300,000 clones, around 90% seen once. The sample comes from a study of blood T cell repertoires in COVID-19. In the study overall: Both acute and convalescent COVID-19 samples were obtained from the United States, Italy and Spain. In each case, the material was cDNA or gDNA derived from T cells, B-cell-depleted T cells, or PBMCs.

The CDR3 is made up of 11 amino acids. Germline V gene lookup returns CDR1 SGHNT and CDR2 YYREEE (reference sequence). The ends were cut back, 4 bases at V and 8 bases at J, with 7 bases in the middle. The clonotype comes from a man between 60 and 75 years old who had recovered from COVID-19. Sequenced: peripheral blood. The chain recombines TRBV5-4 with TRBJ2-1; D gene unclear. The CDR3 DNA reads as TGTGCCAGCAGCCGACTCGATGAGCAGTTCTTC. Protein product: CASSRLDEQFF. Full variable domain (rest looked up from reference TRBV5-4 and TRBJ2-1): ETGVTQSPTHLIKTRGQQVTLRCSSQSGHNTVSWYQQALGQGPQFIFQYYREEENGRGNFPPRFSGLQFPNYSSELNVNALELDDSALYLCASSRLDEQFFGPGTRLTVL.